This T cell receptor (beta chain) was obtained from a study of CD8+ T cells in alopecia areata. Study details: Donor skin was harvested from approximately 6-13-month-old C3H/HeJ mice with spontaneous alopecia and grafted onto roughly 6-10-week-old female C3H/HeJ recipients. General study findings and limits: In lesional scalp, particularly from alopecia totalis/universalis, clonality was higher than in normal scalp. Compared with mice, patients displayed less clear TCR sharing, possibly for HLA-related reasons.

Investigators isolated RNA and reverse transcribed it into cDNA to act as the sequencing template. The data were produced by immunoSEQ multiplex PCR, yet TCRdb's version contains in-frame clones alone and is incomplete. The specimen has around 300,000 clones, none found just once. Cutaneous lymph nodes were pooled and cells sorted by CD4, CD8alpha, NKG2D, NKG2ACE and more. This clone was recorded many times. Antigen specificity is unknown. The genes are named according to mouse. The read ends 4 residues early relative to the CDR3; the germline J gene fills the gap. Germline assignment: CDR1 FNHDT and CDR2 SITEND (reference sequence). The CDR3 length is 13 residues.

The rearrangement links TRBV19 to TRBJ2-7; 11 positions match TRBD2. This TCR was sampled from a C3H/HeJ mouse with alopecia areata. For this mouse line, the MHC haplotype is H2-k. Sequenced input: CD4+ T cells sorted from a lymph node. Partial CDR3 DNA: TGTGCCAGCACCCGGGACTGGGGGTAT. It codes for CASTRDWGY. The whole CDR3 sequence is CASTRDWGYEQYF.